The entry that follows covers one T cell receptor (beta chain) sequence. Its antigen is not known. Trimming removed 0 bases from V and 6 bases from J, with 14 bases in between. CDR1 and CDR2 (germline): MGHRA, YSYEKL. This CDR3 spans 15 amino acids. The repertoire was sequenced with immunoSEQ multiplex PCR; TCRdb's copy has only in-frame clones and lacks some. The table includes about 59,000 clones, 90% to 95% detected once. This record belongs to a study of OX40 agonist ivuxolimab in advanced cancers. For the study at large: The patients' treatment was ivuxolimab, an agonistic anti-OX40 (CD134) antibody. Each patient was given ivuxolimab into a vein every 2 weeks, at 0.01 to 10 mg/kg. Melanoma, hepatocellular carcinoma, head and neck or renal cell cancer occurred in dose-escalation patients.

Whole-study results and caveats: The average count of expanded clones was higher among CD8+ T cells than among CD4+.

This clonotype was sampled from an adult with an advanced solid tumor such as melanoma, head and neck, liver or kidney cancer. Sequenced here: CD4+ or CD8+ T cells sorted from blood, sampled in a trial of the OX40 agonist ivuxolimab. The rearrangement links TRBV4-1 to TRBJ1-2; unclear D gene. The CDR3 DNA reads as TGCGCCAGCAGCCAAGATTTGGCAGCCCCTAATGGCTACACCTTC. It is translated as CASSQDLAAPNGYTF.